The 12 T cell receptor beta chains given below trace back to one sample, sequenced in a study of breast tumors, draining lymph nodes, adjacent tissues. Samples came from axillary lymph nodes draining the breast cancer. TCRdb independently ran MiXCR on the multiplex PCR reads; one entry per CDR3 protein. Here the sample spans some 97,000 distinct CDR3 sequences, 21% being singletons. Sequenced sample: axillary lymph node tissue. All receptors come from a female donor with breast cancer. Some clones in this sample may be carry-over from other donors' samples.

This clonotype was picked up many times. This chain links TRBV10-2 with TRBJ2-1; TRBD2 agrees at 9 bases. CDR3 size: 16 residues. The V segment lost 8 bases and the J segment 5 bases; nucleotides outside the gene matches: 13. Germline values: CDR1 WSHSY, CDR2 SAAADI. In DNA form, the CDR3 reads TGCGCCAGCGGGAGAGGAGCGGGAGGCCAAAACAATGAGCAGTTCTTC. It is translated as CASGRGAGGQNNEQFF.

This clonotype was observed at least ten times. The chain couples TRBV10-3 to TRBJ1-6; TRBD1 matches at 8 bases. Germline V CDR1 and CDR2: ENHRY, SYGVKD. After removal of 4 bases from V and 4 bases from J, the junction contained 6 bases not matched to a gene. CDR3 size: 16 residues. The CDR3 DNA sequence: TGTGCCATCAGTGTACAGGGGGTATTATATAATTCACCCCTCCACTTT. Protein sequence: CAISVQGVLYNSPLHF.

The rearrangement joins TRBV5-1 to TRBJ1-1; the D is unclear. Germline values: CDR1 SGHRS, CDR2 YFSETQ. V lost 3 bases and J 1 base, leaving 13 bases between the germline ends. The CDR3 has 15 amino acids. CDR3 coding DNA: TGCGCCAGCAGCTACCAATTGGGGAAGAACACTGAAGCTTTCTTT. Protein product: CASSYQLGKNTEAFF. The entire variable domain, with the rest obtained from reference TRBV5-1 and TRBJ1-1, is as follows: KAGVTQTPRYLIKTRGQQVTLSCSPISGHRSVSWYQQTPGQGLQFLFEYFSETQRNKGNFPGRFSGRQFSNSRSEMNVSTLELGDSALYLCASSYQLGKNTEAFFGQGTRLTVV.

This clonotype was observed a few times. The chain combines TRBV27 with TRBJ1-2; 7 bases are a match to TRBD1. Germline CDR1 and CDR2: MNHEY and SMNVEV (reference sequence). Trimming cost V 2 bases and J 4 bases; bases outside gene matches: 4. The CDR3 runs 14 residues. This CDR3 is CASSLRGGRYGYTF. CDR3 coding DNA: TGTGCCAGCAGTTTAAGAGGGGGCCGCTATGGCTACACCTTC.

This clonotype was found many times. The chain is built from TRBV19 and TRBJ1-3, with unresolved D. This CDR3 comprises 14 residues. CDR1 and CDR2 (germline): LNHDA, SQIVND (reference sequence). Between the trimmed V and J ends, which lost 1 base and 2 bases, there was a span of 6 bases. This chain's CDR3 is CASSIVGTGNTIYF. CDR3 nucleotide sequence: TGTGCCAGTAGTATAGTGGGGACTGGAAACACCATATATTTT.

This clonotype was recorded at least ten times. V is TRBV7-9 and J is TRBJ2-1; 8 positions agree with TRBD2. The CDR3 spans 14 residues. V was clipped by 3 bases and J by 8 bases; unmatched bases: 6. Germline V gives CDR1 SEHNR, CDR2 FQNEAQ (reference sequence). The CDR3 nucleotides read TGTGCCAGCAGCTTCGGGACTAGGTGGGATGAGCAGTTCTTC. It yields the protein CASSFGTRWDEQFF.

The table lists this clonotype with many counts. The genes are TRBV7-9 and TRBJ2-3; 7 bases line up with TRBD1. Per germline, CDR1 SEHNR and CDR2 FQNEAQ (reference sequence). V was pared by 5 bases and J by 4 bases, with 15 bases of the junction left unmatched. The CDR3 loop spans 17 amino acids. This chain's CDR3 is CASSKPTGMDGADTQYF. CDR3 DNA sequence: TGTGCCAGCAGCAAACCGACAGGGATGGATGGCGCAGATACGCAGTATTTT.

Concerning this clonotype: A much larger clonotype is one base distant, so this may be a read error. This chain joins TRBV5-8 and TRBJ1-3; possibly TRBD1 for D (6 bases). Trimming removed 4 bases from V and 3 bases from J, with 11 bases in between. The germline gives CDR1 SGHTS, CDR2 YDEGEE. The CDR3 spans 14 residues. The CDR3 sequence is CASSGGRDGNTIYF. CDR3 DNA: TGTGCCAGCAGCGGGGGCAGGGATGGAAACACCATATATTTT.

Many counts were recorded for this clonotype. This chain links TRBV19 with TRBJ2-3; D uncertain. Trimming stripped 1 base from V and 4 bases from J, with 6 bases between. Germline V CDR1 and CDR2: LNHDA, SQIVND (reference sequence). There are 13 residues in the CDR3. CDR3 coding DNA: TGTGCCAGTAGTATAGCCACCTCAGATACGCAGTATTTT. It encodes CASSIATSDTQYF.

This clonotype was counted at least ten times. The V call is TRBV30, the J call TRBJ2-3; no clear D gene. CDR1 is GTSNPN, CDR2 SVGIG, per germline (reference sequence). V was pared by 0 bases and J by 13 bases, with 17 bases between. CDR3 length: 13 amino acids. The CDR3 loop reads CAWSVPPGLGKYF. For the CDR3, the DNA is TGTGCCTGGAGTGTCCCCCCTGGGTTGGGAAAGTATTTT.

CDR3 bases: TGTGCCAGCAGTTACGATTCGACCGGGACAGGGGTCTCTTTCTTT. This codes for CASSYDSTGTGVSFF. The chain is built from TRBV6-5 and TRBJ1-1; 10 positions agree with TRBD1. The CDR3 runs to 15 residues. Germline lookup yields CDR1 MNHEY and CDR2 SVGAGI. With V trimmed by 2 bases and J by 12 bases, 12 bases remained unmatched.

This clonotype was seen ten or more times. The gene calls are TRBV6-5 and TRBJ1-6, with TRBD1 as a possible D gene (5 bases). This CDR3 is 12 amino acids long. Germline loops: CDR1 MNHEY, CDR2 SVGAGI. The germline V and J ends were trimmed by 8 bases and 8 bases, with 10 bases remaining between them. The CDR3 spells CASGTEYSPLHF. The CDR3 coding sequence is TGTGCCAGCGGGACGGAATATTCACCCCTCCACTTT.